The 25 T cell receptor beta chains listed next were all sequenced from one sample in a study of post-analysis software for immune sequencing data. Carried by the TCR beta cDNA libraries were unique molecular identifiers. MiXCR, run by TCRdb on the PCR reads, gives a single entry per CDR3 protein. The sample has hundreds of thousands of distinct CDR3 sequences, over 35% seen once. Their cognate antigens are unknown. Study findings and constraints: A handful of TRBV segments appeared more often in patients than in controls, and TRBV5-6, TRBV5-1 and TRBV20-1 were among these.

Sequencing was performed on blood. These receptors were obtained from a girl aged 10 to 17 with multiple sclerosis.

The gene calls are TRBV5-5 and TRBJ2-7; tentative D call: TRBD2 (6 bases). The CDR3 extends over 13 amino acids. The germline V gene encodes CDR1 SGHKS and CDR2 YYEKEE (reference sequence). The V end lost 0 bases, the J end lost 3 bases, and 7 bases lay between the germline ends. In nucleotides, the CDR3 is TGTGCCAGCAGCTTGGTAGCGGACTACGAGCAGTACTTC. This gives the protein CASSLVADYEQYF.

This clonotype was picked up a small number of times. The chain employs TRBV6-2 or TRBV6-3 and TRBJ1-2, with 8 bases fitting TRBD1. The CDR3 has 15 residues. V lost 2 bases and J lost 6; bases outside the gene matches: 8. The germline V gene encodes CDR1 MNHEY and CDR2 SVGEGT. The CDR3 protein is CASSYPGTGEHGYTF. CDR3 nucleotide sequence: TGTGCCAGCAGTTACCCTGGGACAGGAGAGCATGGCTACACCTTC.

The chain recombines TRBV24-1 with TRBJ2-3; 8 positions match TRBD1. Germline assignment: CDR1 KGHDR and CDR2 SFDVKD. V was clipped by 3 bases and J by 1 base; unmatched bases: 2. The CDR3 sequence is 15 residues long. This CDR3 reads CATSDPGQGTDTQYF. CDR3 DNA sequence: TGTGCCACCAGTGATCCGGGACAGGGCACAGATACGCAGTATTTT.

This clonotype turned up a few times. The chain carries TRBV4-1 and TRBJ1-2, with D possibly being TRBD1 (6 bases). The length of the CDR3 is 13 residues. Trimming cost V 4 bases and J 7 bases, with 13 bases left between them. CDR1 is MGHRA and CDR2 is YSYEKL in the germline V gene. Written as DNA, the CDR3 is TGCGCCAGCAGCCCTGAGGGGGGGTTTGGCTACACCTTC. Protein: CASSPEGGFGYTF.

The rearrangement joins TRBV20-1 to TRBJ2-7, with 11 bases lining up with TRBD2. The CDR3 sequence is 15 residues long. Unmatched junction bases numbered 7, after V lost 0 bases and J lost 6 bases. CDR1 and CDR2 from the germline V gene are DFQATT and SNEGSKA (reference sequence). CDR3 region: CSARERLAGSSEQYF. CDR3 DNA sequence: TGCAGTGCTAGAGAACGACTAGCGGGATCTAGCGAGCAGTACTTC.

J is TRBJ2-5 and V is TRBV12-3 or TRBV12-4; possibly TRBD2 for D (6 bases). The CDR3 totals 18 residues. Trimming removed 3 bases at V and 0 bases at J, with 20 bases between. The CDR3 spells CASSFPPGRGKDQETQYF. CDR3 bases: TGTGCCAGCAGTTTCCCTCCCGGACGGGGGAAGGACCAAGAGACCCAGTACTTC.

V gene TRBV27 combines with J gene TRBJ2-1; D is undetermined. Matching the DNA end better, TRBJ2-7 makes the J call doubtful. CDR1 MNHEY and CDR2 SMNVEV come from the germline V gene (reference sequence). The CDR3 is 17 residues long. This chain's CDR3 is CASSLFLGSSVYNEQYF. CDR3 in DNA: TGTGCCAGCAGTTTATTTCTCGGGTCCTCGGTATACAATGAGCAGTACTTC.

The chain couples TRBV20-1 to TRBJ2-7, with 13 positions matching TRBD2. Germline CDR1 is DFQATT and CDR2 is SNEGSKA (reference sequence). The CDR3 extends over 17 amino acids. The ends lost 0 bases at V and 0 bases at J; junction bases unmatched: 5. CDR3 loop: CSARDPGLAGVSYEQYF. CDR3 DNA: TGCAGTGCTAGAGATCCCGGACTAGCGGGAGTCTCCTACGAGCAGTACTTC.

This sequence joins TRBV29-1 and TRBJ2-1; 9 nucleotides match TRBD1. J gave up 7 bases and V 2 bases, and 9 bases lay outside the gene matches. The CDR3 runs 15 residues. Per germline, CDR1 SQVTM and CDR2 ANQGSEA. CDR3 in amino acids: CSVEYAGTGRNEQFF. The DNA of the CDR3 is TGCAGCGTTGAATACGCCGGGACAGGGAGGAATGAGCAGTTCTTC.

This chain links TRBV6-1 with TRBJ2-3; D ambiguous. Germline V gene sequence: CDR1 MNHNS, CDR2 SASEGT. Trimming took 0 bases from V and 6 from J, leaving 4 bases between them. This CDR3 is 12 amino acids long. As DNA, the CDR3 is TGTGCCAGCAGTGAAGCACTGGATACGCAGTATTTT. As protein: CASSEALDTQYF.

For the CDR3, the DNA is TGTGCCAGCAGCTTGGGGACTAGCGGAGGCGAGCAGTACTTC. Amino acid sequence: CASSLGTSGGEQYF. V is TRBV11-2 and J is TRBJ2-4; 11 nucleotides agree with TRBD2. The end of the DNA fits TRBJ2-7 better, so the J call may be wrong. The CDR3 has 14 residues. CDR1 is SGHAT, CDR2 FQNNGV, per germline.

This chain joins TRBV7-2 and TRBJ2-1; D is uncertain. V lost 1 base and J lost 6, with 16 bases in between. Germline V gene sequence: CDR1 SGHTA, CDR2 FQGNSA. The length of the CDR3 is 16 residues. CDR3 DNA sequence: TGTGCCAGCAGCTTAGGCCATCTTAGGGTTAGCAATGAGCAGTTCTTC. This codes for CASSLGHLRVSNEQFF.

This clonotype has more than one count but fewer than ten. The V call is TRBV6-6, the J call TRBJ2-3; D is uncertain. The CDR3 sequence is 15 residues long. V was cut by 0 bases and J by 7 bases, with 14 bases left in between. Germline CDR1 is MNHNY and CDR2 is SVGAGI (reference sequence). This CDR3 reads CASSYSRLVLNTQYF. CDR3 nucleotides: TGTGCCAGCAGTTACTCGAGGCTAGTTCTAAATACGCAGTATTTT.

The CDR3 DNA reads as TGTGCCAGCAGCCTTTCCTTTCTTGGCGGGAGGAGGAAGGGGAGCTCCTACGAGCAGTACTTC. Amino acid sequence: CASSLSFLGGRRKGSSYEQYF. This chain links TRBV28 with TRBJ2-7, with 8 positions matching TRBD2. There are 21 residues in the CDR3. Germline V gives CDR1 MDHEN, CDR2 SYDVKM. V lost 6 bases and J lost 0; bases outside the gene matches: 25.

This clonotype was picked up one time. Compared with germline, one end of the junction differs, possibly owing to a read error. The rearrangement uses TRBV7-2 and TRBJ2-5; D may be TRBD1 or TRBD2 (5 bases each). This CDR3 contains 15 residues. CDR1 and CDR2 (germline): SGHTA, FQGNSA. CDR3 in DNA: TGTCCCAGCAGCGGCCTAGACAGTTCCCAAGAGACCCAGTACTTC. Translated, it gives CPSSGLDSSQETQYF.

J is TRBJ1-6 and V is TRBV28; D remains ambiguous. The germline CDR1 and CDR2 sequences are MDHEN and SYDVKM. CDR3 length: 11 residues. V was cut by 6 bases and J by 11 bases, with 8 bases left in between. The CDR3 nucleotides read TGTGCCAGCAGGGATAAGGCACCCCTCCACTTT. Amino acid sequence: CASRDKAPLHF.

This clonotype showed up just a few times. This chain joins TRBV7-9 and TRBJ1-5; D is uncertain. The V gene lost 1 base and the J gene lost 0 bases, with 10 bases spanning the gap. This CDR3 contains 16 residues. Germline-derived CDR1 and CDR2 are SEHNR and FQNEAQ (reference sequence). CDR3 DNA sequence: TGTGCCAGCAGCTTAGAGGAGCAGGTTAGCAATCAGCCCCAGCATTTT. Amino acid sequence: CASSLEEQVSNQPQHF.

This clonotype was seen repeatedly, ten times or more. The chain couples TRBV3-1 to TRBJ2-7, with D unresolved. The CDR3 extends over 11 amino acids. The germline V gene encodes CDR1 LGHDT and CDR2 YNNKEL (reference sequence). The ends were cut back, 1 base at V and 6 bases at J, with 4 bases in the middle. The CDR3 DNA sequence: TGTGCCAGCAGCCAAGGGGGCGAGCAGTACTTC. This gives the protein CASSQGGEQYF.

The chain is built from TRBV2 and TRBJ2-1, with D maybe TRBD1 (6 bases). Matching the DNA end better, TRBJ2-7 makes the J call doubtful. Germline-derived CDR1 and CDR2 are SNHLY and FYNNEI. The CDR3 runs 16 residues. The CDR3 region has the DNA TGTGCCAGCAGTGTTTTCGGACAGCGCTCCTACAATGAGCAGTACTTC. This encodes CASSVFGQRSYNEQYF.

This clonotype was observed a handful of times. The chain joins TRBV2 to TRBJ1-2; D not certain. V lost 6 bases to trimming and J lost 7 bases, with 6 bases between them. CDR1 SNHLY and CDR2 FYNNEI come from the germline V gene. The CDR3 consists of 10 residues. The CDR3 spells CASSPPGYTF. CDR3 in DNA: TGTGCCAGCAGCCCTCCTGGCTACACCTTC.

This chain joins TRBV27 and TRBJ1-1, with 8 bases aligning to TRBD1. V lost 5 bases and J lost 6; bases outside the gene matches: 8. Germline-derived CDR1 and CDR2 are MNHEY and SMNVEV (reference sequence). This CDR3 region has 14 residues. DNA for the CDR3: TGTGCCAGCAGTAACAGGGGGAGTCCCTCTGAAGCTTTCTTT. Protein: CASSNRGSPSEAFF.

The chain has TRBV6-2 or TRBV6-3 and TRBJ1-5; TRBD1 is a possible D gene (5 bases). Trimming removed 7 bases at V and 3 bases at J, with 10 bases between. Germline V CDR1 and CDR2: MNHEY, SVGEGT. This CDR3 is 13 amino acids long. Here the CDR3 reads CASNQGLNQPQHF. CDR3 in DNA: TGTGCCAGCAACCAGGGCCTCAATCAGCCCCAGCATTTT.

This chain's CDR3 is CSASTPGLSYEQYF. The CDR3 DNA reads TGCAGTGCCTCCACCCCGGGACTTTCCTACGAGCAGTACTTC. The J gene is TRBJ2-7, the V gene TRBV20-1, with D possibly matching TRBD2 (6 bases). The CDR3 spans 14 residues. CDR1 DFQATT and CDR2 SNEGSKA come from the germline V gene (reference sequence). Trimming took off 6 bases at V and 1 base at J, with 16 bases between the two ends.

The chain has TRBV29-1 and TRBJ2-1; D may be TRBD1 (6 bases). The V end was cut by 6 bases, the J end by 3 bases, with 15 bases between. The CDR3 consists of 14 residues. Germline CDR1 is SQVTM and CDR2 is ANQGSEA. CDR3 bases: TGCAGCGTCACGAGGGCAGGGGTCTACAATGAGCAGTTCTTC. It translates to CSVTRAGVYNEQFF.

There are a few counts of this clonotype. V usage is TRBV6-5 and J usage is TRBJ2-5; TRBD1 agrees at 8 bases. The end of the DNA is better explained by TRBJ2-7, so the J call may be wrong. The CDR3 extends over 13 amino acids. Germline loops: CDR1 MNHEY, CDR2 SVGAGI. In DNA, the CDR3 is TGTGCCACCTCGGACAGGGTAGCCTACGAGCAGTACTTC. It encodes CATSDRVAYEQYF.